The source of this TCR beta chain is a study of blood T cell repertoires in COVID-19 (dated by TCRdb to the early 2020s). Regarding the study in general: Samples covering the acute and convalescent phases of COVID-19 were provided by collaborators in the United States, Italy and Spain. Deeply sampled blood TCRbeta repertoires from subjects exposed to, actively infected with, or recovered from COVID-19 were included in the dataset. Nearly every sample came with metadata listing a de-identified subject ID, COVID-19 status, age in years and sex. A freely available public database, intended as a resource for researchers studying the immune response to SARS-CoV-2, is where the repertoires were released. The samples were drawn from two sources: the first 160 participants of the ongoing ImmuneRACE study, and 1,200 or so subjects contributed by 6 global collaborators. Where available, HLA class I and class II types were obtained from metadata supplied by the sample provider rather than from assay-based typing. The prospective study material was composed of cDNA or gDNA derived from T cells, B-cell-depleted T cells, or PBMCs.

The collaborating institutions used their own protocols to collect whole blood in K2EDTA tubes. For TCRbeta analysis, collaborators shipped samples in one of three forms: frozen whole blood, isolated PBMCs, or DNA extracted from either of those sample types. TCRbeta CDR3 regions were amplified from genomic DNA using the immunoSEQ Assay, a bias-controlled multiplex PCR. In the original analysis: The number of nucleated cells in each sample was estimated from the amplification of reference gene primers within the assay. To quantify the absolute abundance of each unique TCRbeta CDR3 rearrangement, sequence reads were collapsed and filtered. For each sample, productive Simpson clonality was calculated by taking the square root of Simpson's diversity index across productive rearrangements. TCRdb holds this immuneACCESS table with in-frame rearrangements only. Some clones are missing; in checked studies, unresolved V genes explain under half, and the rest has no known cause. V, J and clone size were drawn from that table, and D and trimming were deduced from the DNA. Within this sample are some 50,000 clones, with more than 75% of them counted one time only. The ten largest clones add up to 15% to 20% of the sample.

The full study reports these points: The quantity of clinical and demographic metadata differed by source and by participant and was supplied without curation.

For this clone: What antigen it recognizes has not been identified. No quality values exist for individual bases; no much larger clone is one base distant.

Trimming costs V 5 bases and J 6 bases, and their ends lie 7 bases apart. CDR1 and CDR2 are read off the germline V gene as SNHLY and FYNNEI. The CDR3 runs 12 residues from the cysteine to the phenylalanine. Here the CDR3 DNA is all that survives: 36 bases in frame from base 1. The chain couples TRBV2 to TRBJ2-2, with no D gene named confidently. Specimen: peripheral blood. The TCR was taken from a human donor in a cohort sampled during active COVID-19. The CDR3 amino acid sequence is: CASSPRSGELFF. The nucleotide sequence reads as follows: TGTGCCAGCAGTCCTCGGTCCGGGGAGCTGTTTTTT.